The following is a TCR beta chain sequence with its context. Its antigen is unknown. Each CDR3 protein is one row after TCRdb ran MiXCR on the reads. The top ten clones hold 15% to 20% of a sample with about 480,000 distinct CDR3 sequences, around 30% of them seen once. The sample originates from a study of T cell repertoires in cytomegalovirus infection. Germline V gene sequence: CDR1 MNHEY, CDR2 SVGEGT. V shed 4 bases and J 0 bases; nucleotides not matched to a gene: 5. The length of the CDR3 is 15 residues. The V gene is TRBV6-2 or TRBV6-3, the J gene TRBJ2-7; 8 bases are shared with TRBD1. This TCR was recovered from a human donor in good health (CMV status not recorded). Some clones in this sample may be carry-over from other donors' samples. Sample: cultured PBMCs, taken from culture after CMV antigen stimulation. The CDR3 bases are TGTGCCAGCAGTTTCCGACAGGGGACCTCCTACGAGCAGTACTTC. Translation gives CASSFRQGTSYEQYF.